The clone carrying this T cell receptor (beta chain) occurred a few times. Germline V gives CDR1 MNHNS, CDR2 SASEGT. The CDR3 contains 15 residues. Germline trimming cut 6 bases from V and 9 bases from J; bases unmatched to any gene: 13. TCRdb reprocessed the PCR reads with MiXCR, giving one entry per CDR3 protein. The repertoire consists of roughly 17,000 distinct CDR3 sequences, with around 48% occurring once and the leading ten covering under 55%. This specimen comes from a study of tumor-infiltrating lymphocytes in oesophageal squamous cell carcinoma. Sequenced: normal esophageal tissue next to the tumor. The receptor was derived from a female donor with esophageal squamous cell carcinoma. The chain couples TRBV6-1 to TRBJ2-1; 8 nucleotides align to TRBD1. This chain's CDR3 is CASSLEYRGASEQFF. CDR3 DNA: TGTGCCAGCAGCTTAGAATACAGGGGGGCGAGTGAGCAGTTCTTC.